The sequence of this T cell receptor (beta chain) was determined in a study of PD-L1 blockade in urothelial cancer. Looking at the study overall: Prior chemotherapy in patients spanned 0 to 3 regimens.

Profiling relied on immunoSEQ multiplex PCR, and the TCRdb table lists in-frame clones only, not all of them. The sample shows over 35,000 clones, around 81% of them seen only once. The time point is: pretreatment peripheral blood. The study enrolled patients with locally advanced or metastatic urothelial carcinoma. The CDR3 loop spans 14 amino acids. Unmatched junction bases numbered 6, after V lost 5 bases and J lost 4 bases. CDR1 is MDHEN, CDR2 SYDVKM, per germline. The genes are TRBV28 and TRBJ2-7; 9 bases align to TRBD2. The sequence came from an elderly man with urothelial cancer. The material sequenced was PBMCs, taken around atezolizumab (anti-PD-L1) treatment. As DNA, the CDR3 is TGTGCCAGCAGTCGGGCGGGAGGGCCTTACGAGCAGTACTTC. Translated, it gives CASSRAGGPYEQYF.